These 6 T cell receptor beta chains came from one sample sequenced in a study of CD8 T cells in ankylosing spondylitis (dated by TCRdb to about 2017). Library preparation employed 5' RACE. The instrument was an Illumina HiSeq 2500. The public sequencing data were trimmed at Q25 with fastp and processed into clonotypes with MiXCR by TCRdb, which kept only in-frame beta chains. Duplicate CDR3 protein sequences are folded into a single record with the most common DNA and genes. This sample lists approximately 300,000 distinct CDR3 sequences; about 19% were detected once. 7.5% to 9% of the sample comes from the top ten. The sample was blood, either unsorted or a sorted T cell fraction (not recorded which). The receptors were sampled from a male donor with ankylosing spondylitis or in good health (not recorded which).

This clonotype came up a few times. The chain is built from TRBV20-1 and TRBJ2-5, with 10 positions matching TRBD2. The trim removed 5 bases at V and 5 bases at J, leaving 11 bases unmatched. CDR3 length: 15 residues. Germline V gene lookup returns CDR1 DFQATT and CDR2 SNEGSKA (reference sequence). The chain's CDR3 is CSAGLAVAGGETQYF. The CDR3 DNA follows: TGCAGTGCTGGACTAGCGGTGGCGGGTGGCGAGACCCAGTACTTC.

This clonotype was seen more than once but under ten times. V gene TRBV5-1 combines with J gene TRBJ1-1; 7 bases align to TRBD1. Germline values: CDR1 SGHRS, CDR2 YFSETQ. This CDR3 has 15 residues. V lost 2 bases to trimming and J lost 5 bases; unmatched junction nucleotides: 9. The CDR3 DNA reads as TGCGCCAGCAGCTTCGACAGGGACTTGAGGACTGAAGCTTTCTTT. Its protein is CASSFDRDLRTEAFF.

The table lists this clonotype with many counts. The chain employs TRBV6-1 and TRBJ1-4; D is undetermined. V lost 5 bases and J 0 bases, leaving 7 bases between the germline ends. In germline, CDR1 is MNHNS, CDR2 SASEGT. This CDR3 is 14 amino acids long. The chain's CDR3 is CASSPRPTNEKLFF. CDR3 coding DNA: TGTGCCAGCAGTCCCAGACCAACTAATGAAAAACTGTTTTTT.

This clonotype has a handful of counts. The V gene is TRBV5-1, the J gene TRBJ2-3; 8 bases fit TRBD1. The CDR3 has 15 residues. With V trimmed by 0 bases and J by 7 bases, 7 bases remained unmatched. Germline V CDR1 and CDR2: SGHRS, YFSETQ. CDR3 sequence: CASSLGPGGVNTQYF. DNA for the CDR3: TGCGCCAGCAGCTTGGGTCCAGGGGGCGTGAATACGCAGTATTTT. The full variable domain, with the rest looked up from reference TRBV5-1 and TRBJ2-3, is KAGVTQTPRYLIKTRGQQVTLSCSPISGHRSVSWYQQTPGQGLQFLFEYFSETQRNKGNFPGRFSGRQFSNSRSEMNVSTLELGDSALYLCASSLGPGGVNTQYFGPGTRLTVL.

This clonotype was observed many times. The chain employs TRBV28 and TRBJ2-7; D is unresolved. CDR3 size: 11 residues. CDR1 is MDHEN, CDR2 SYDVKM, per germline. V lost 5 bases and J 4 bases, leaving 6 bases between the germline ends. CDR3 sequence: CASSRDYEQYV. In nucleotides, the CDR3 is TGTGCCAGCAGTAGGGATTACGAGCAGTACGTC.

A few counts support this clonotype. The chain uses TRBV7-9 and TRBJ2-1, with D perhaps matching TRBD2 (5 bases). This CDR3 spans 10 amino acids. The ends were cut back, 11 bases at V and 8 bases at J, with 10 bases in the middle. CDR1 is SEHNR and CDR2 is FQNEAQ in the germline V gene (reference sequence). CDR3 sequence: CAGGRDEQFF. Here the CDR3 DNA reads TGTGCCGGAGGCCGGGATGAGCAGTTCTTC.